This T cell receptor (beta chain) stems from a study of OX40 agonist ivuxolimab in advanced cancers. Turning to the study itself: Three patients, one with hepatocellular carcinoma and two with cutaneous melanoma, responded partially.

Generated by immunoSEQ multiplex PCR, the TCRdb table keeps only in-frame clones and is missing some. The repertoire has about 9,700 clones, 70% to 80% of them found once; the top ten carry approximately 31%. The input for sequencing was CD4+ or CD8+ T cells sorted from blood, taken in a trial of the OX40 agonist ivuxolimab. This TCR derives from an adult with an advanced solid tumor such as melanoma, head and neck, liver or kidney cancer.

CDR3 coding DNA: TGTGCCAGCAGCGTAACCCCGACAGTCCACTCCTACAATGAGCAGTTCTTC. It codes for CASSVTPTVHSYNEQFF. The chain joins TRBV9 to TRBJ2-1, with D perhaps TRBD1 (5 bases). The CDR3 spans 17 residues. The V end lost 1 base, the J end lost 0 bases, and 14 bases lay between the germline ends. The germline V gene encodes CDR1 SGDLS and CDR2 YYNGEE.